This passage covers 30 T cell receptor beta chains from one sample sequenced in a study of T cell responses to AZD1222 COVID-19 vaccine. Produced via immunoSEQ multiplex PCR; TCRdb's table is partial and in-frame only. The data hold about 120,000 clones, with 86% observed a single time. Material: peripheral blood, obtained 28 days after the second AZD1222 dose. The receptors originated from an adult who received the AZD1222 COVID-19 vaccine.

This clone was counted only a few times. The J gene is TRBJ1-2, the V gene TRBV28; 8 positions match TRBD1. V was pared by 8 bases and J by 2 bases, with 7 bases of the junction left unmatched. Germline V CDR1 and CDR2: MDHEN, SYDVKM. This CDR3 is built from 14 residues. CDR3 protein: CASFNRGSNYGYTF. CDR3 coding DNA: TGTGCCAGCTTCAACAGGGGGTCGAACTATGGCTACACCTTC.

The chain recombines TRBV5-1 with TRBJ1-1, with D perhaps matching TRBD1 (5 bases). From germline, CDR1 is SGHRS and CDR2 YFSETQ. This CDR3 is 14 amino acids long. The V end was cut by 5 bases, the J end by 2 bases, with 13 bases between. CDR3 loop: CASSSGGDNTEAFF. CDR3 nucleotides: TGCGCCAGCAGTTCCGGGGGGGATAACACTGAAGCTTTCTTT.

The V and J genes are TRBV15 and TRBJ2-5, with D possibly matching TRBD2 (5 bases). CDR3 size: 14 residues. Per germline, CDR1 LNHNV and CDR2 YYDKDF (reference sequence). Between the trimmed V and J ends, which lost 6 bases and 4 bases, there was a span of 15 bases. CDR3 in DNA: TGTGCCACCAGATTACGGGGATCGGGAGAGACCCAGTACTTC. It specifies CATRLRGSGETQYF.

This rearrangement joins TRBV12-1 to TRBJ2-1; the D call in the table, TRBD2, was not verified against the DNA. TRBV12-1 is given as a pseudogene. The CDR3 runs to 14 residues. The CDR3 coding sequence is TGTGCCAGCAGCTTGTCCGCGCGGGGCAATGAGCAGTTCTTC. Translating it yields CASSLSARGNEQFF.

The chain carries TRBV30 and TRBJ2-1, with 7 bases that match TRBD2. The CDR3 loop spans 15 amino acids. V lost 2 bases and J lost 3; bases outside the gene matches: 7. CDR1 and CDR2 (germline): GTSNPN, SVGIG (reference sequence). CDR3 DNA: TGTGCCTGGAGTCAGGGAGGGAGGGACTACAATGAGCAGTTCTTC. This sequence encodes CAWSQGGRDYNEQFF.

The chain joins TRBV7-6 to TRBJ2-1, with TRBD2 matching 7 bases. CDR3 length: 16 amino acids. Germline assignment: CDR1 SGHVS and CDR2 FNYEAQ. V shed 5 bases, J shed 2 bases, and the junction held 9 bases outside the gene matches. This CDR3 is CASSLGLVVAYNEQFF. The CDR3 DNA follows: TGTGCCAGCAGCCTTGGACTAGTCGTTGCCTACAATGAGCAGTTCTTC.

This chain uses TRBV10-3 with TRBJ2-5; D possibly uses TRBD1 or TRBD2 (5 bases each). Germline V gene sequence: CDR1 ENHRY, CDR2 SYGVKD. V was shortened by 10 bases and J by 8 bases, with 17 bases between the two germline ends. The CDR3 length is 12 residues. CDR3: CATEGGQGTQYF. CDR3 nucleotides: TGTGCCACCGAGGGTGGCCAGGGAACCCAGTACTTC.

This chain links TRBV27 with TRBJ1-5; the match to TRBD1 covers 9 bases. This CDR3 contains 15 residues. Trimming cost V 7 bases and J 3 bases; bases outside gene matches: 7. From germline, CDR1 is MNHEY and CDR2 SMNVEV (reference sequence). For the CDR3, the DNA is TGTGCCAGCAAACCGGGACAGGGTGCCAATCAGCCCCAGCATTTT. It specifies CASKPGQGANQPQHF.

The rearrangement links TRBV7-9 to TRBJ2-5, with D unclear. CDR3 length: 13 amino acids. The germline CDR1 and CDR2 sequences are SEHNR and FQNEAQ (reference sequence). Between the trimmed V and J ends, which lost 0 bases and 5 bases, there was a span of 7 bases. The DNA of the CDR3 is TGTGCCAGCAGCTTAGCTTGGAGCGAGACCCAGTACTTC. Protein product: CASSLAWSETQYF.

The J gene is TRBJ1-6, the V gene TRBV2, with D unclear. The CDR3 contains 14 residues. CDR1 and CDR2 (germline): SNHLY, FYNNEI. V lost 1 base and J 7 bases, leaving 8 bases between the germline ends. CDR3 region: CASSEGYPNSPLHF. CDR3 bases: TGTGCCAGCAGTGAAGGATATCCCAATTCACCCCTCCACTTT.

The chain carries TRBV30 and TRBJ2-2; D is unresolved. Trimming left V 5 bases short and J 1 base short, with 8 bases between. CDR3 length: 13 residues. Germline CDR1 reads GTSNPN; CDR2 reads SVGIG (reference sequence). The DNA of the CDR3 is TGTGCCTGGCTGACTCAGAACACCGGGGAGCTGTTTTTT. Translating gives CAWLTQNTGELFF.

This rearrangement joins TRBV19 to TRBJ2-7, with TRBD2 identical over 13 bases. Trimming took 7 bases from V and 7 from J; bases not matched to a gene: 10. Germline CDR1 reads LNHDA; CDR2 reads SQIVND (reference sequence). The CDR3 runs 15 residues. CDR3 coding DNA: TGTGCCAGTACCACCGGACTAGCGGGAGCAGGGGAGCAGTACTTC. This sequence encodes CASTTGLAGAGEQYF.

The chain's CDR3 is CASQGTGFPRVGNTIYF. The CDR3 DNA follows: TGTGCCAGTCAAGGGACAGGGTTTCCTCGCGTAGGAAACACCATATATTTT. The gene calls are TRBV19 and TRBJ1-3; 9 nucleotides line up with TRBD1. Germline loops: CDR1 LNHDA, CDR2 SQIVND (reference sequence). This CDR3 has 17 amino acids. V lost 8 bases, J lost 4 bases, and 15 bases stayed unmatched.

This clone has just one count. The rearrangement uses TRBV5-1 and TRBJ1-1, with D possibly matching TRBD1 (6 bases). This CDR3 is built from 15 residues. CDR1 SGHRS and CDR2 YFSETQ come from the germline V gene. V lost 0 bases to trimming and J lost 5 bases, with 14 bases between them. The CDR3 loop reads CASSLGQVSGTEAFF. For the CDR3, the DNA is TGCGCCAGCAGCTTGGGACAGGTCTCAGGGACTGAAGCTTTCTTT.

The chain recombines TRBV5-6 with TRBJ2-5; 12 bases agree with TRBD2. CDR1 SGHDT and CDR2 YYEEEE come from the germline V gene. The CDR3 is made up of 16 amino acids. The V and J ends lost 2 bases and 5 bases, in that order; junction bases with no gene match: 7. CDR3 nucleotide sequence: TGTGCCAGCAGCTTTCCTAGCGGGAGGGGAGGGGAGACCCAGTACTTC. Its translation: CASSFPSGRGGETQYF.

The rearrangement links TRBV7-9 to TRBJ2-2; no definite D call. There are 15 residues in the CDR3. Trimming cost V 0 bases and J 5 bases, with 10 bases left between them. Germline loops: CDR1 SEHNR, CDR2 FQNEAQ (reference sequence). The CDR3 DNA reads as TGTGCCAGCAGCTTAGCGGATATACAAACCGGGGAGCTGTTTTTT. Amino acids: CASSLADIQTGELFF.

The chain joins TRBV9 to TRBJ1-2, with D uncertain. This CDR3 has 14 residues. CDR1 and CDR2 from the germline V gene are SGDLS and YYNGEE. V was trimmed by 3 bases and J by 6 bases, leaving 15 bases between them. The CDR3 coding sequence is TGTGCCAGCAGCGCTACTCGGGCCTCAGATGGCTACACCTTC. Protein product: CASSATRASDGYTF.

The V and J genes are TRBV10-3 and TRBJ1-1, with TRBD1 matching over 10 bases. Trimming at V came to 5 bases and at J to 10 bases, leaving 10 bases not matched to a gene. CDR1 ENHRY and CDR2 SYGVKD come from the germline V gene. The CDR3 contains 14 residues. The CDR3 coding sequence is TGTGCCATCAGTAGAGGGGACAGGGGCCAGCGAGCTTTCTTT. Translating gives CAISRGDRGQRAFF.

The rearrangement joins TRBV6-4 to TRBJ2-6; D unclear. This CDR3 comprises 13 residues. Germline V lookup: CDR1 MRHNA, CDR2 SNTAGT. Deletions cut 7 bases from V and 0 bases from J, with 4 bases between. CDR3: CASKFSGANVLTF. The DNA for the CDR3 is TGTGCCAGCAAATTCTCTGGGGCCAACGTCCTGACTTTC.

This clone was detected only once. The rearrangement links TRBV7-3 to TRBJ1-2, with D possibly TRBD1 on 5 matching bases. Germline V lookup: CDR1 SGHTA, CDR2 FQGTGA. The V end was cut by 2 bases, the J end by 7 bases, with 14 bases between. The CDR3 runs 14 residues. CDR3 amino acids: CASSLDTVGRGYTF. CDR3 nucleotides: TGTGCCAGCAGCTTAGATACAGTGGGGCGTGGCTACACCTTC.

J is TRBJ2-7 and V is TRBV6-1; TRBD1 aligns across 8 bases. Per germline, CDR1 MNHNS and CDR2 SASEGT. The CDR3 consists of 19 residues. Unmatched junction bases numbered 17, after V lost 2 bases and J lost 2 bases. In nucleotides, the CDR3 is TGTGCCAGCAGTGAATTTGAGGACAGGGTAGGGAATAGGGCCTACGAGCAGTACTTC. Residues: CASSEFEDRVGNRAYEQYF.

This clone was picked up a small number of times. The V gene is TRBV3-1 (or the pseudogene TRBV3-2), the J gene TRBJ1-5; D gene ambiguous. V lost 0 bases and J lost 4, with 10 bases in between. There are 15 residues in the CDR3. The germline CDR1 and CDR2 sequences are LGHDT and YNNKEL (reference sequence). CDR3 nucleotide sequence: TGTGCCAGCAGCCAAGACCCAGACACAAATCAGCCCCAGCATTTT. It encodes CASSQDPDTNQPQHF.

CDR3 amino acids: CASSQKAGENTEAFF. The CDR3 bases are TGTGCCAGCAGCCAAAAGGCCGGGGAGAACACTGAAGCTTTCTTT. This chain uses TRBV3-1 (or the pseudogene TRBV3-2) with TRBJ1-1; D is unresolved. Trimming stripped 2 bases from V and 1 base from J, with 11 bases between. The CDR3 is 15 residues long. The germline V gene encodes CDR1 LGHDT and CDR2 YNNKEL (reference sequence).

V and J are TRBV24-1 and TRBJ2-7; D might be TRBD1 (5 bases). Germline loops: CDR1 KGHDR, CDR2 SFDVKD. V lost 4 bases and J lost 3, with 9 bases in between. CDR3 length equals 13 residues. The CDR3 DNA is TGTGCCACCAGTGAAAGGGGATACTACGAGCAGTACTTC. Its translation is CATSERGYYEQYF.

This clone appeared a single time. V usage is TRBV12-5 and J usage is TRBJ1-2; 8 bases map to TRBD1. After removal of 7 bases from V and 4 bases from J, the junction contained 8 bases not matched to a gene. CDR1 and CDR2 (germline): LGHNT, FRNRAP. The length of the CDR3 is 14 residues. The CDR3 sequence is CASAQGARGYGYTF. The CDR3 DNA follows: TGTGCTAGTGCCCAGGGGGCCCGCGGCTATGGCTACACCTTC.

The chain has TRBV7-9 and TRBJ2-7, with D perhaps matching TRBD1 (6 bases). The germline CDR1 and CDR2 sequences are SEHNR and FQNEAQ (reference sequence). The CDR3 runs to 15 residues. Trimming shortened V by 5 bases and J by 1 base, and 15 bases separated the two germline ends. CDR3 sequence reads: CASSPTDGQSYEQYF. As DNA, the CDR3 is TGTGCCAGCAGCCCCACGGACGGACAGTCCTACGAGCAGTACTTC.

The chain is built from TRBV5-1 and TRBJ2-1, with 13 bases fitting TRBD2. CDR3 length: 15 amino acids. CDR1 and CDR2 from the germline V gene are SGHRS and YFSETQ. V lost 4 bases and J lost 12; bases outside the gene matches: 10. This CDR3 is CASSGGTSGMLGQFF. The CDR3 DNA reads TGCGCCAGCAGCGGGGGGACTAGCGGGATGTTAGGGCAGTTCTTC.

The CDR3 protein is CASSQDVANQPQHF. The DNA for the CDR3 is TGTGCCAGCAGCCAAGACGTGGCGAATCAGCCCCAGCATTTT. The chain recombines TRBV4-2 with TRBJ1-5; D unclear. Germline V gives CDR1 LGHNA, CDR2 YNFKEQ. The V and J ends lost 0 bases and 4 bases respectively, with 7 bases between them. The CDR3 totals 14 residues.

V is TRBV7-2 and J is TRBJ2-1; D is perhaps TRBD1 (6 bases). Deletions cut 5 bases from V and 0 bases from J, with 14 bases between. The CDR3 runs 16 residues. Looked up from germline, CDR1 is SGHTA and CDR2 is FQGNSA. DNA of the CDR3: TGTGCCAGCAGCCTCATCGGACAGAGCTCCTACAATGAGCAGTTCTTC. This codes for CASSLIGQSSYNEQFF.

J is TRBJ1-6 and V is TRBV11-2; D gene uncertain. CDR1 and CDR2 from the germline V gene are SGHAT and FQNNGV. This CDR3 region has 14 residues. With 3 bases removed from V and 7 bases from J, the gap between germline ends came to 10 bases. CDR3 bases: TGTGCCAGCAGCTTGGTCCGATCGAATTCACCCCTCCACTTT. As protein: CASSLVRSNSPLHF.